The rows below give T cell receptor beta chains drawn from one sample of a study of cytomegalovirus exposure and HLA in healthy donors. The data were produced by immunoSEQ multiplex PCR, yet TCRdb's version contains in-frame clones alone and is incomplete. The sample comprises about 92,000 clones, around 80% of which are singletons, and 2% rests with the top ten. The specimen sequenced was PBMCs. Source of these receptors: a man younger than 30 in good health and CMV-seronegative. Both conserved end residues are part of each CDR3. A D gene is named only where the DNA matches it firmly. Clone size is shown for a subset of rows, as once, few, many or a class of expanded clone.

>TRBJ1-2|.|.|TRBV23-1
CAGSQSLLSATNYGYTF
TGCGCCGGCAGTCAATCCCTTCTCAGTGCAACTAACTATGGCTACACCTTC
>TRBJ2-7|TRBD1|.|TRBV9
CASSVGTGVAYEQYF
TGTGCCAGCAGCGTAGGAACAGGGGTAGCCTACGAGCAGTACTTC
>TRBJ2-1|TRBD1|.|TRBV9
CASSVAWTGYNEQFF
TGTGCCAGCAGCGTAGCTTGGACAGGTTACAATGAGCAGTTCTTC
>TRBJ1-4|TRBD1|.|TRBV19
CASGPRQGEEEKLFF
TGTGCCAGTGGACCCCGACAGGGGGAGGAGGAAAAACTGTTTTTT
>TRBJ1-2|.|.|TRBV5-4
CASSLDQGNYGYTF
TGTGCCAGCAGCTTGGACCAGGGGAACTATGGCTACACCTTC
>TRBJ2-4|TRBD2|.|TRBV19
CASSPGLAGTKNIQYF
TGTGCCAGTAGCCCCGGACTAGCGGGGACCAAAAACATTCAGTACTTC
>TRBJ1-1|.|.|TRBV11-3
CASSPGGATEAFF
TGTGCCAGCAGCCCGGGGGGGGCCACTGAAGCTTTCTTT
>TRBJ1-2|.|.|TRBV7-4
CASSPRVF
TGTGCCAGCAGCCCCAGGGTTTTC
>TRBJ1-5|.|few|TRBV7-9
CASSSYSNQPQHF
TGTGCCAGCAGCTCTTATAGCAATCAGCCCCAGCATTTT
>TRBJ2-3|TRBD1|few|TRBV6-1
CASSEEQGGTDTQYF
TGTGCCAGCAGTGAGGAACAGGGGGGCACAGATACGCAGTATTTT
>TRBJ1-2|TRBD1|.|TRBV27
CASSNLGQGYGYTF
TGTGCCAGCAGCAACCTGGGACAGGGATATGGCTACACCTTC
>TRBJ2-7|.|.|TRBV5-1
CASSLDPGKSSYEQYF
TGCGCCAGCAGCTTGGACCCGGGGAAGAGCTCCTACGAGCAGTACTTC
>TRBJ2-5|TRBD2|.|TRBV5-1
CASTPSGGAPETQYF
TGCGCCAGCACACCTAGCGGGGGGGCCCCAGAGACCCAGTACTTC
>TRBJ1-1|.|.|TRBV5-1
CASSPQGPRNTEAFF
TGCGCCAGCAGCCCCCAGGGTCCGCGGAACACTGAAGCTTTCTTT
>TRBJ2-7|TRBD1|.|TRBV7-8
CASSPRGQGAVGEQYF
TGTGCCAGCAGCCCGCGGGGACAGGGGGCGGTTGGGGAGCAGTACTTC
>TRBJ2-5|TRBD2|.|TRBV7-6
CASSYGRTSGGHIYF
TGTGCCAGCAGCTACGGAAGGACTAGCGGGGGGCACATCTACTTC
>TRBJ2-7|.|.|TRBV6-1
CASSPTGLGQYF
TGTGCCAGCAGCCCGACTGGCCTAGGGCAGTACTTC
>TRBJ1-2|TRBD1|few|TRBV7-9
CASSLDRVRGYTF
TGTGCCAGCAGCCTAGACAGGGTTCGCGGCTACACCTTC
>TRBJ1-6|.|few|TRBV6-1
CASSERGWVSPLHF
TGTGCCAGCAGTGAACGGGGGTGGGTTTCACCCCTCCACTTT
>TRBJ1-2|TRBD1|.|TRBV5-6
CASSPGQSYGYTF
TGTGCCAGCAGCCCGGGACAGAGCTATGGCTACACCTTC
>TRBJ2-7|TRBD1|.|TRBV9
CASSPQPGTVEDEQYF
TGTGCCAGCAGCCCCCAACCCGGGACAGTGGAAGACGAGCAGTACTTC
>TRBJ1-5|.|.|TRBV19
CASSRGRFYSNQPQHF
TGTGCCAGTAGCAGGGGCAGATTCTATAGCAATCAGCCCCAGCATTTT
>TRBJ2-5|TRBD2|.|TRBV30
CAWRPSGGTQETQYF
TGTGCCTGGAGGCCTAGCGGGGGTACACAAGAGACCCAGTACTTC
>TRBJ1-2|.|.|TRBV9
CASSVGPGLYGYTF
TGTGCCAGCAGCGTAGGTCCAGGGCTCTATGGCTACACCTTC
>TRBJ1-2|TRBD1|.|TRBV2
CASIATGAANYGYTF
TGTGCCAGCATCGCGACAGGGGCCGCTAACTATGGCTACACCTTC
>TRBJ2-7|TRBD2|.|TRBV6-1
CASSLTGTSGGEQYF
TGTGCCAGCAGCCTAACCGGGACTAGCGGGGGCGAGCAGTACTTC
>TRBJ2-7|TRBD2|.|TRBV7-3
CASSLTAGASEQYF
TGTGCCAGCAGCTTAACAGCGGGGGCGAGCGAGCAGTACTTC
>TRBJ1-4|TRBD1|.|TRBV30
CAWTDRGGEKLFF
TGTGCCTGGACCGACAGGGGAGGTGAAAAACTGTTTTTT
>TRBJ2-7|TRBD1|.|TRBV5-1
CASSSTGEYEQYF
TGCGCCAGCAGCTCAACAGGGGAGTACGAGCAGTACTTC
>TRBJ2-6|.|.|TRBV19
CASSITGSGANVLTF
TGTGCCAGTAGTATTACGGGCTCTGGGGCCAACGTCCTGACTTTC
>TRBJ2-1|.|.|TRBV4-1
CASSQVNERFF
TGCGCCAGCAGCCAGGTAAATGAGCGGTTCTTC
>TRBJ2-3|.|few|TRBV4-1
CASSQGRASEADTQYF
TGCGCCAGCAGCCAAGGAAGGGCTAGCGAGGCAGATACGCAGTATTTT
>TRBJ2-3|.|.|TRBV10-3
CAISGESSTDTQYF
TGTGCCATCAGTGGGGAGTCTAGCACAGATACGCAGTATTTT
>TRBJ2-5|.|.|TRBV6-1
CASRNLLLGEETQYF
TGTGCCAGCAGGAACCTTCTTTTAGGGGAAGAGACCCAGTACTTC
>TRBJ1-2|.|once|TRBV5-1
CASKEGGGTLNYGYTF
TGCGCCAGCAAGGAAGGAGGAGGGACCCTTAACTATGGCTACACCTTC
>TRBJ2-3|TRBD2|.|TRBV5-1
CASSSTGTSGGAWDTQYF
TGCGCCAGCAGCTCCACCGGGACTAGCGGGGGGGCGTGGGATACGCAGTATTTT
>TRBJ2-3|TRBD1|few|TRBV10-1
CATSRTGTTDTQYF
TGCGCCACCAGCAGGACAGGAACCACAGATACGCAGTATTTT
>TRBJ1-2|.|few|TRBV18
CASSPPSIPGDYGYTF
TGTGCCAGCTCACCACCGTCGATTCCGGGGGACTATGGCTACACCTTC
>TRBJ2-5|TRBD1|.|TRBV18
CASSQARQGGGQETQYF
TGTGCCAGCTCACAAGCCCGACAGGGGGGTGGCCAAGAGACCCAGTACTTC
>TRBJ1-2|TRBD1|.|TRBV2
CASRTYTGVVGYPF
TGTGCCAGCAGGACGTATACAGGGGTGGTTGGCTACCCCTTC
>TRBJ2-7|TRBD1|.|TRBV27
CASRKTGYEQYF
TGTGCCAGCAGGAAGACAGGGTACGAGCAGTACTTC
>TRBJ1-1|.|.|TRBV13
CASSLEGVMNTEAFF
TGTGCCAGCTCATTAGAAGGAGTTATGAACACTGAAGCTTTCTTT
>TRBJ2-7|.|.|TRBV4-1
CASSQVIQGSNAQYF
TGCGCCAGCAGCCAAGTAATCCAGGGCAGTAATGCGCAGTACTTC
>TRBJ1-2|.|once|TRBV27
CASRRGGARALHGYTF
TGTGCCAGCAGACGAGGGGGGGCCCGCGCTCTCCATGGCTACACCTTC
>TRBJ1-2|.|.|TRBV27
CASSRQYSNYGYTF
TGTGCCAGCAGCCGACAGTATTCTAACTATGGCTACACCTTC
>TRBJ2-5|TRBD1|.|TRBV6-5
CASSPTGTKETQYF
TGTGCCAGCAGCCCGACAGGGACGAAAGAGACCCAGTACTTC
>TRBJ1-4|.|.|TRBV9
CASRKSGAVGEKLFF
TGTGCCAGCAGAAAGTCAGGGGCGGTAGGTGAAAAACTGTTTTTT
>TRBJ1-1|.|.|TRBV30
CAWNMAVNTEAFF
TGTGCCTGGAATATGGCGGTGAACACTGAAGCTTTCTTT
>TRBJ2-5|.|.|TRBV15
CATSRDAEETQYF
TGTGCCACCAGCAGAGATGCCGAGGAGACCCAGTACTTC
>TRBJ2-2|.|.|TRBV25-1
CASGGRADTGELFF
TGTGCCAGCGGGGGCAGGGCGGACACCGGGGAGCTGTTTTTT
>TRBJ1-1|TRBD1|.|TRBV9
CASSPPPQGPTEAFF
TGTGCCAGCAGCCCGCCGCCACAGGGGCCCACTGAAGCTTTCTTT
>TRBJ2-1|TRBD2|once|TRBV27
CASSWGGNEQFF
TGTGCCAGCAGTTGGGGGGGCAATGAGCAGTTCTTC
>TRBJ1-1|TRBD1|few|TRBV6-5
CASSYSGTGVREAFF
TGTGCCAGCAGTTACTCCGGGACAGGGGTGCGCGAGGCTTTCTTT
>TRBJ2-7|TRBD1|.|TRBV5-8
CASSSWDRGAYEQYF
TGTGCCAGCAGCTCCTGGGACAGGGGGGCTTACGAGCAGTACTTC